The 18 T cell receptor beta chains given below trace back to one sample, sequenced in a study of OX40 agonist ivuxolimab in advanced cancers. Measured with immunoSEQ multiplex PCR; TCRdb has only the in-frame clones, and not every one. The repertoire consists of 23,000 or so clones, with about 76% occurring once and the leading ten covering 2% to 2.5%. Sequenced here: CD4+ or CD8+ T cells sorted from blood, sampled in a trial of the OX40 agonist ivuxolimab. The receptors come from an adult with an advanced solid tumor such as melanoma, head and neck, liver or kidney cancer.

The chain recombines TRBV23-1 with TRBJ2-4; possibly TRBD1 for D (5 bases). TRBV23-1 is labeled an ORF, and its function is uncertain. The V gene lost 3 bases and the J gene lost 2 bases, with 29 bases spanning the gap. This CDR3 is 21 amino acids long. CDR3 in amino acids: CASSHRRGMIQWKSTKNIQYF. In DNA form, the CDR3 reads TGCGCCAGCAGTCACAGAAGGGGAATGATTCAGTGGAAGAGCACCAAAAACATTCAGTACTTC.

The V call is TRBV28, the J call TRBJ2-7; 9 bases are a match to TRBD1. Germline V gives CDR1 MDHEN, CDR2 SYDVKM. V shed 7 bases and J 1 base; nucleotides not matched to a gene: 2. The CDR3 spans 13 residues. Here the CDR3 DNA reads TGTGCCAGCAAGACAGGGGGGTCCTACGAGCAGTACTTC. It encodes CASKTGGSYEQYF.

The rearrangement joins TRBV29-1 to TRBJ1-4; D gene ambiguous. From germline, CDR1 is SQVTM and CDR2 ANQGSEA. The CDR3 spans 14 residues. Trimming shortened V by 7 bases and J by 8 bases, and 20 bases separated the two germline ends. The CDR3 here is CSAEVGGLIEKLFF. CDR3 DNA sequence: TGCAGCGCAGAAGTGGGCGGTCTAATCGAAAAACTGTTTTTT.

CDR3: CASSTIRLSGNTIYF. In DNA form, the CDR3 reads TGTGCCAGCAGTACCATAAGGCTCTCTGGAAACACCATATATTTT. This sequence joins TRBV28 and TRBJ1-3; D unclear. The germline CDR1 and CDR2 sequences are MDHEN and SYDVKM. This CDR3 comprises 15 residues. The germline V and J ends were trimmed by 5 bases and 0 bases, with 11 bases remaining between them.

The CDR3 DNA is TGTGCCAGCAGTGATAATAAGGGTCAGCCCCAGCATTTT. It codes for CASSDNKGQPQHF. The V call is TRBV6-1, the J call TRBJ1-5; D is uncertain. CDR1 and CDR2 (germline): MNHNS, SASEGT. The CDR3 covers 13 residues. V shed 3 bases and J shed 6 bases, with 9 bases lying between them.

The chain is built from TRBV30 and TRBJ1-2; no reliable D call. The CDR3 totals 15 residues. Trimming shortened V by 5 bases and J by 2 bases, and 18 bases separated the two germline ends. Germline V CDR1 and CDR2: GTSNPN, SVGIG (reference sequence). In DNA, the CDR3 is TGTGCCTGGGATCCACCCAGACAAGGGAACTATGGCTACACCTTC. It is translated as CAWDPPRQGNYGYTF.

This clone occurred a few times. This chain joins TRBV6-5 and TRBJ1-1; D is unclear. The CDR3 runs 15 residues. Germline V gene sequence: CDR1 MNHEY, CDR2 SVGAGI. V was shortened by 6 bases and J by 2 bases, with 16 bases between the two germline ends. This CDR3 reads CASRPAGRVNTEAFF. The CDR3 DNA is TGTGCCAGCAGACCAGCAGGAAGGGTTAACACTGAAGCTTTCTTT.

This chain connects TRBV5-1 to TRBJ2-7, with a weak D call TRBD1 (6 bases). In germline, CDR1 is SGHRS, CDR2 YFSETQ. The CDR3 covers 13 residues. Trimming shortened V by 5 bases and J by 12 bases, and 21 bases separated the two germline ends. The CDR3: CASSSGGPRDTYF. The CDR3 bases are TGCGCCAGCAGTTCCGGAGGACCCCGGGACACGTACTTC.

This chain joins TRBV6-1 and TRBJ2-7; either TRBD1 or TRBD2 may supply D (5 bases each). This CDR3 comprises 13 residues. V was cut by 6 bases and J by 3 bases, with 12 bases left in between. In germline, CDR1 is MNHNS, CDR2 SASEGT. In nucleotides, the CDR3 is TGTGCCAGCAGCGCCGGGACCAACTACGAGCAGTACTTC. Translating it yields CASSAGTNYEQYF.

The V gene is TRBV28, the J gene TRBJ2-6; D may be TRBD2 (5 bases). V was cut by 4 bases and J by 0 bases, with 16 bases left in between. Per the germline V gene, CDR1 is MDHEN and CDR2 is SYDVKM. The CDR3 loop spans 18 amino acids. CDR3 nucleotides: TGTGCCAGCAGTTCCCGAGAGGGTCGGAGCTCTGGGGCCAACGTCCTGACTTTC. It encodes CASSSREGRSSGANVLTF.

The chain is built from TRBV28 and TRBJ1-5; D might be TRBD1 (5 bases). CDR1 is MDHEN and CDR2 is SYDVKM in the germline V gene. The CDR3 runs 12 residues. Deletions cut 2 bases from V and 10 bases from J, with 9 bases between. The CDR3 loop reads CASSLMGEPQHF. CDR3 nucleotides: TGTGCCAGCAGTTTAATGGGGGAACCCCAGCATTTT.

The rearrangement links TRBV6-6 to TRBJ2-7, with TRBD1 matching 8 bases. This CDR3 region has 14 residues. V was clipped by 6 bases and J by 2 bases; unmatched bases: 6. The germline CDR1 and CDR2 sequences are MNHNY and SVGAGI (reference sequence). In nucleotides, the CDR3 is TGTGCCAGCAGGCTAGGACAGGGTGCCTACGAGCAGTACTTC. This codes for CASRLGQGAYEQYF.

The chain couples TRBV7-8 to TRBJ2-6, with D perhaps matching TRBD1 (5 bases). V lost 6 bases to trimming and J lost 2 bases, with 17 bases between them. The CDR3 is 17 residues long. CDR1 is SGHVS, CDR2 FQNEAQ, per germline. As DNA, the CDR3 is TGTGCCAGCAGTATGCTTACAGGCGGAACTGGGGCCAACGTCCTGACTTTC. Encoded protein: CASSMLTGGTGANVLTF.

The rearrangement uses TRBV7-2 and TRBJ2-7; 8 nucleotides line up with TRBD2. V was pared by 4 bases and J by 2 bases, with 4 bases of the junction left unmatched. The CDR3 sequence is 14 residues long. CDR1 is SGHTA, CDR2 FQGNSA, per germline. The CDR3 DNA reads as TGTGCCAGCAGCTCTAGCGGGCTAACCTACGAGCAGTACTTC. It specifies CASSSSGLTYEQYF. Supplemented by reference TRBV7-2 and TRBJ2-7, the full variable domain reads GAGVSQSPSNKVTEKGKDVELRCDPISGHTALYWYRQSLGQGLEFLIYFQGNSAPDKSGLPSDRFSAERTGGSVSTLTIQRTQQEDSAVYLCASSSSGLTYEQYFGPGTRLTVT.

The chain joins TRBV19 to TRBJ2-5; D uncertain. CDR1 is LNHDA and CDR2 is SQIVND in the germline V gene (reference sequence). The CDR3 spans 14 residues. V lost 3 bases and J 1 base, leaving 9 bases between the germline ends. DNA of the CDR3: TGTGCCAGTAGTATTAAAGGTCCCCAAGAGACCCAGTACTTC. It codes for CASSIKGPQETQYF.

The gene calls are TRBV18 and TRBJ1-3; D might be TRBD1 (5 bases). V lost 3 bases and J lost 1, with 10 bases in between. The CDR3 contains 15 residues. Germline CDR1 KGHSH, CDR2 LQKENI. CDR3 protein: CASSPWPGSGNTIYF. DNA for the CDR3: TGTGCCAGCTCACCCTGGCCAGGGTCTGGAAACACCATATATTTT.

The gene calls are TRBV7-2 and TRBJ1-2, with D maybe TRBD1 (5 bases). Looked up from germline, CDR1 is SGHTA and CDR2 is FQGNSA. The CDR3 runs 13 residues. Trimming removed 5 bases from V and 4 bases from J, with 11 bases in between. In nucleotides, the CDR3 is TGTGCCAGCAGCCCCAGACAGAGCTATGGCTACACCTTC. It encodes CASSPRQSYGYTF.

CDR3 sequence (DNA): TGTGCCAGCAGCCAAGTAGCGGGACCGAGAGCCAAAAACATTCAGTACTTC. Translated, it gives CASSQVAGPRAKNIQYF. The chain employs TRBV14 and TRBJ2-4, with TRBD2 identical over 8 bases. The germline V gene encodes CDR1 SGHDN and CDR2 FVKESK. The V segment lost 1 base and the J segment 0 bases; nucleotides outside the gene matches: 5. The CDR3 length is 17 residues. Full variable domain (rest looked up from reference TRBV14 and TRBJ2-4): EAGVTQFPSHSVIEKGQTVTLRCDPISGHDNLYWYRRVMGKEIKFLLHFVKESKQDESGMPNNRFLAERTGGTYSTLKVQPAELEDSGVYFCASSQVAGPRAKNIQYFGAGTRLSVL.